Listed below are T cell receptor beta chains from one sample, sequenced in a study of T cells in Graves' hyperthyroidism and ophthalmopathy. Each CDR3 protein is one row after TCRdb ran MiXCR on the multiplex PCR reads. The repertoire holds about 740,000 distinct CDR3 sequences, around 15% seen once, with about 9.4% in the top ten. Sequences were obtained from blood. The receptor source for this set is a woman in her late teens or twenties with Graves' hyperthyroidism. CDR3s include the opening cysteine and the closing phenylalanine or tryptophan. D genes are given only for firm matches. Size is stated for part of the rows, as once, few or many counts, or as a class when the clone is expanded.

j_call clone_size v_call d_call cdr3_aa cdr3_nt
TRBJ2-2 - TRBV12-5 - CASGLVQLEEFGELFF TGTGCTAGTGGTTTGGTCCAGCTTGAGGAGTTCGGGGAGCTGTTTTTT
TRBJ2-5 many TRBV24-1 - CATSDRGIGTEETQYF TGTGCCACCAGTGATCGTGGGATCGGGACGGAAGAGACCCAGTACTTC
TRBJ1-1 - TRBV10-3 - CAISGQGLWNTEAFF TGTGCCATCAGTGGCCAGGGGTTATGGAACACTGAAGCTTTCTTT
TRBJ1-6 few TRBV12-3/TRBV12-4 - CASTYRAGNSPLHF TGTGCCAGCACCTACAGGGCTGGCAATTCACCCCTCCACTTT
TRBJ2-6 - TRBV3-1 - CASSQGSNSGANVLTF TGTGCCAGCAGCCAAGGATCAAACTCTGGGGCCAACGTCCTGACTTTC
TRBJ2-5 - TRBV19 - CASSRLNGRETQYF TGTGCCAGTAGTCGACTCAACGGGCGGGAGACCCAGTACTTC
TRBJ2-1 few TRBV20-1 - CSAREGVNEQFF TGCAGTGCTAGAGAGGGTGTAAATGAGCAGTTCTTC
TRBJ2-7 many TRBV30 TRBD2 CASHLAGVNEQYF TGTGCCAGCCATCTAGCGGGAGTTAACGAGCAGTACTTC
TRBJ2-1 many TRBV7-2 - CASRPGLRAVEQFF TGTGCCAGCAGACCGGGACTCCGGGCGGTTGAGCAGTTCTTC
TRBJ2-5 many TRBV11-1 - CASNGQVQETQYF TGTGCCAGCAATGGGCAGGTCCAAGAGACCCAGTACTTC
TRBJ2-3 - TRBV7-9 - CASEEKLLGGPDTQYF TGTGCCAGCGAGGAGAAGTTGTTAGGAGGCCCAGATACGCAGTATTTT
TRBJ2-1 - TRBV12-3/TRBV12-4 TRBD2 CASRHSGRAYNEQFF TGTGCCAGCAGACACAGCGGGAGAGCCTACAATGAGCAGTTCTTC
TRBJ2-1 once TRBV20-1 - CSARGTRRSYNEQFF TGCAGTGCTAGGGGGACTCGCCGCTCCTACAATGAGCAGTTCTTC
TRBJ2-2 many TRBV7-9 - CASSPMRGPGELFF TGTGCCAGCAGCCCCATGCGGGGGCCCGGGGAGCTGTTTTTT
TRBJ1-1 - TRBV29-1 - CSVVRGMTEAFF TGCAGCGTTGTTCGGGGTATGACTGAAGCTTTCTTT
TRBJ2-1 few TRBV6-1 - CASRDPLYNEQFF TGTGCCAGCAGGGACCCTCTCTACAATGAGCAGTTCTTC
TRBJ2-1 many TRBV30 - CACGLYNEQFF TGTGCCTGTGGACTTTACAATGAGCAGTTCTTC
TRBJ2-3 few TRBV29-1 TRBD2 CSVEGVGSGRGTSTDTQYF TGCAGCGTTGAAGGTGTCGGTAGCGGGCGGGGGACTAGCACAGATACGCAGTATTTT
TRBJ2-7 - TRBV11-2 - CASSSEGSVDYEQYF TGTGCCAGCAGCTCAGAGGGTAGCGTCGACTACGAGCAGTACTTC
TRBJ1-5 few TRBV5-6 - CASSRTGLRGQPQHF TGTGCCAGCAGCAGAACAGGATTAAGGGGTCAGCCCCAGCATTTT
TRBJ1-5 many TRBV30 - CAWRLQGVVQPQHF TGTGCCTGGAGGTTACAGGGAGTTGTTCAGCCCCAGCATTTT
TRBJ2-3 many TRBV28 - CASSFRRDSTDTQYF TGTGCCAGCAGTTTCAGGCGGGATAGCACAGATACGCAGTATTTT
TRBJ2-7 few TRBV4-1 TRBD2 CASSQPSSGRAGGRAYEQYF TGCGCCAGCAGCCAGCCCTCTAGCGGGAGGGCAGGGGGCCGGGCCTACGAGCAGTACTTC
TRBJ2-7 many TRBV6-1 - CASGHTEAYEQYF TGTGCCAGCGGACATACGGAGGCCTACGAGCAGTACTTC
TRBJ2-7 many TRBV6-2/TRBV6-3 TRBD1 CASSYEGQTYEQYF TGTGCCAGCAGTTACGAGGGACAGACCTACGAGCAGTACTTC
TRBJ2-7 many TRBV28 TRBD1 CASSLSGQGVNEQYF TGTGCCAGCAGTTTATCCGGACAGGGGGTCAACGAGCAGTACTTC
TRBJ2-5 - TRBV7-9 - CASSKGGTSSETQYF TGTGCCAGCAGCAAAGGGGGGACATCTTCGGAGACCCAGTACTTC
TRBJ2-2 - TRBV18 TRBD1 CASSPPGQGAAGELFF TGTGCCAGCTCACCGCCCGGACAGGGGGCCGCCGGGGAGCTGTTTTTT
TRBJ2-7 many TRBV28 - CASSSLRAFYEQYF TGTGCCAGCAGTTCCTTGAGGGCTTTCTACGAGCAGTACTTC
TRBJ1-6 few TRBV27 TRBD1 CASSLSTGNSPLHF TGTGCCAGCAGTTTGTCGACAGGGAATTCACCCCTCCACTTT
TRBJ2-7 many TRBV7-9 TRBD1 CASSSSGQGYEQYF TGTGCCAGCAGCTCATCGGGACAGGGTTACGAGCAGTACTTC
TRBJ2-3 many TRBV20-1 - CSARAPSSGPNTQYF TGCAGTGCTAGAGCCCCCAGTAGCGGTCCCAATACGCAGTATTTT
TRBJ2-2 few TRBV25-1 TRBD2 CASRPPGLAGGPTGELFF TGTGCCAGCAGACCACCGGGACTAGCGGGAGGACCTACCGGGGAGCTGTTTTTT
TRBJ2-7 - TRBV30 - CALLMNSYEQYF TGTGCCTTGCTGATGAACTCCTACGAGCAGTACTTC
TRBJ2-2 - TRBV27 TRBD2 CASSGLAGGAAGELFF TGTGCCAGCAGCGGACTAGCGGGAGGGGCGGCCGGGGAGCTGTTTTTT
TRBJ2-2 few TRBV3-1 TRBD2 CASSQDRLAGATGELFF TGTGCCAGCAGCCAAGACCGGCTAGCGGGAGCCACCGGGGAGCTGTTTTTT
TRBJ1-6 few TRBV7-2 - CASTLTRGSNSPLHF TGTGCCAGCACCCTCACTCGGGGGTCGAATTCACCCCTCCACTTT
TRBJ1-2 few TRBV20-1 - CSASQAGSYGYTF TGCAGTGCCAGCCAGGCGGGGTCCTATGGCTACACCTTC
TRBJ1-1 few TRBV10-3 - CAIRLIGGGNTEAFF TGTGCCATCAGACTGATAGGGGGGGGGAACACTGAAGCTTTCTTT
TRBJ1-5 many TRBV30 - CAWILQASIWNQPQHF TGTGCCTGGATTCTCCAGGCATCGATATGGAATCAGCCCCAGCATTTT
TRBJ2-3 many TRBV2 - CASTDRKPDTQYF TGTGCCAGCACTGACAGGAAACCAGATACGCAGTATTTT
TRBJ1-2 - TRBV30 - CAWSPGNYGYTF TGTGCCTGGAGTCCCGGGAACTATGGCTACACCTTC
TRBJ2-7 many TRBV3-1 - CASSHSTQAYEQYF TGTGCCAGCAGCCATTCCACCCAGGCGTACGAGCAGTACTTC
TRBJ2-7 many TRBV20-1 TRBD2 CSVPRLSGPGGEQYF TGCAGTGTCCCGCGCCTTAGCGGGCCCGGGGGCGAGCAGTACTTC
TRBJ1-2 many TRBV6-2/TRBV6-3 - CASSYGKYNYGYTF TGTGCCAGCAGTTACGGGAAGTATAACTATGGCTACACCTTC
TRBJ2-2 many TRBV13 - CASSFKVVNTGELFF TGTGCCAGCAGCTTCAAGGTGGTGAACACCGGGGAGCTGTTTTTT
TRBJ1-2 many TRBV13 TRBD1 CASSSGGGAYGYTF TGTGCCAGCAGCTCTGGAGGGGGCGCCTATGGCTACACCTTC
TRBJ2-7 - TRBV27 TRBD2 CASSSRLAGGSLYEQYF TGTGCCAGCAGTTCCCGACTAGCGGGAGGTTCCCTTTACGAGCAGTACTTC
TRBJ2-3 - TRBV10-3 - CAISGLESTQYF TGTGCCATCAGTGGCCTCGAGAGCACGCAGTATTTT